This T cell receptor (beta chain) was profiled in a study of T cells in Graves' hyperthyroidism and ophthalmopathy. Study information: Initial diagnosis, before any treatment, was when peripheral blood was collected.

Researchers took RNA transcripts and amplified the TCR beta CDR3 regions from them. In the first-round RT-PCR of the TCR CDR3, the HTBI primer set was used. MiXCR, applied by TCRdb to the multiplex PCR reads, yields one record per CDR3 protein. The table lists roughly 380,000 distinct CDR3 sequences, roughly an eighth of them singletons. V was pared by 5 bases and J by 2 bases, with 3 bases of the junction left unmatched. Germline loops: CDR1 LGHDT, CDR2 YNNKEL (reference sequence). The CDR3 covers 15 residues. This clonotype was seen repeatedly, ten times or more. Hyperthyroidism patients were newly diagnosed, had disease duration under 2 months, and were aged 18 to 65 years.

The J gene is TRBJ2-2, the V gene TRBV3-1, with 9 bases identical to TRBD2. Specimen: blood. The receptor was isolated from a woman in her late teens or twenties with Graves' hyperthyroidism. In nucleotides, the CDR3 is TGTGCCAGCAGCAAGCTAGCGGGAAACACCGGGGAGCTGTTTTTT. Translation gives CASSKLAGNTGELFF.